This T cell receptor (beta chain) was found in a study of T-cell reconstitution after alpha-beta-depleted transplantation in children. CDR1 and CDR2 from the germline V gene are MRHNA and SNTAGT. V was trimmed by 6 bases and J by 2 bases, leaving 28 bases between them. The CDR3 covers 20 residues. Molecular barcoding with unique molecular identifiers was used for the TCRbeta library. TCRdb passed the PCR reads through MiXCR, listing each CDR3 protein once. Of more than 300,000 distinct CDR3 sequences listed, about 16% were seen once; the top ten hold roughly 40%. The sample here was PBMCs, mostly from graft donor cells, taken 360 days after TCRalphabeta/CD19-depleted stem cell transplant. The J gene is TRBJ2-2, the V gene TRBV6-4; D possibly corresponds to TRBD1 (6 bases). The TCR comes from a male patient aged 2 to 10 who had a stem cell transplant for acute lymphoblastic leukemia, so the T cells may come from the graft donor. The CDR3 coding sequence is TGTGCCAGCAGCCGGGACGTAGCATTTCGAAGGGGACAAAACACCGGGGAGCTGTTTTTT. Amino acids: CASSRDVAFRRGQNTGELFF.